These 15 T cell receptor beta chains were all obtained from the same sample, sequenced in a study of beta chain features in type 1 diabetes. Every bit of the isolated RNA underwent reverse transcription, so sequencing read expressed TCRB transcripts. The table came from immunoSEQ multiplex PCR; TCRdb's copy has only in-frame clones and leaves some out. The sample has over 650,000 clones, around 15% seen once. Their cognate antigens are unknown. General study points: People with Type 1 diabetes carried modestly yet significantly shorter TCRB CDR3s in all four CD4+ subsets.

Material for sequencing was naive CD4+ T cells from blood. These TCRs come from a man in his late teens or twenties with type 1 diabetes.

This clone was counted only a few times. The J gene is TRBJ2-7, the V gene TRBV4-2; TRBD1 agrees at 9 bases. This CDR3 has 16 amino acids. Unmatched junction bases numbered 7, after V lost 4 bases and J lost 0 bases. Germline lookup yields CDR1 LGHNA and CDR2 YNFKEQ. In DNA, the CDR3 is TGTGCCAGCAGCCCCCCGACGGGACAGGGCTCCTACGAGCAGTACTTC. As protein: CASSPPTGQGSYEQYF.

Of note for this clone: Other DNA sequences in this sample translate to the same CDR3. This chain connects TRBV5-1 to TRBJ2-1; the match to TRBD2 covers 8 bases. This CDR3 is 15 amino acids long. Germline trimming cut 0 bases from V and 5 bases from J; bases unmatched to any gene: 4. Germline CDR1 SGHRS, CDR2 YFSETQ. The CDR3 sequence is CASSLELAAHNEQFF. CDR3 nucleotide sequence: TGCGCCAGCAGCTTGGAACTAGCGGCTCACAATGAGCAGTTCTTC.

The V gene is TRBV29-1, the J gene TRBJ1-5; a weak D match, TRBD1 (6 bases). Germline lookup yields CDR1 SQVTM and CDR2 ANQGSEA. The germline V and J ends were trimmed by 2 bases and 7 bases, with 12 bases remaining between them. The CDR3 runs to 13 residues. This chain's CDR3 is CSVETGRGQPQHF. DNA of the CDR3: TGCAGCGTTGAAACCGGCAGGGGCCAGCCCCAGCATTTT.

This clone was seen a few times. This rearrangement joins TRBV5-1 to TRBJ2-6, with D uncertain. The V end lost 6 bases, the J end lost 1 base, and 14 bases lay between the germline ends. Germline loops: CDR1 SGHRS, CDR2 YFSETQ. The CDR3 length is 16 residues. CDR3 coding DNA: TGCGCCAGCACCGACCTCCGGGTATCTGGGGCCAACGTCCTGACTTTC. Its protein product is CASTDLRVSGANVLTF.

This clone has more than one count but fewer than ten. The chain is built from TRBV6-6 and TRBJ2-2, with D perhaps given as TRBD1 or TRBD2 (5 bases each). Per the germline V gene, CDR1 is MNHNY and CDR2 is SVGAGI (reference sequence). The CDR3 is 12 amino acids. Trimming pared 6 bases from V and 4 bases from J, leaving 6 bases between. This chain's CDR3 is CASRRGTGELFF. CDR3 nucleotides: TGTGCCAGCAGGAGGGGCACCGGGGAGCTGTTTTTT.

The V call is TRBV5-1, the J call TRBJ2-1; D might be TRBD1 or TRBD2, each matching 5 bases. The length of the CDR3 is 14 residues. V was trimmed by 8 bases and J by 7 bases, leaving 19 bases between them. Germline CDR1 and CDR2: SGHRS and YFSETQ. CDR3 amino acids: CASTVGENRNEQFF. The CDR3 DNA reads TGCGCCAGTACGGTGGGGGAGAACCGGAATGAGCAGTTCTTC. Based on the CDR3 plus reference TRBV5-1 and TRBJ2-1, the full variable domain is KAGVTQTPRYLIKTRGQQVTLSCSPISGHRSVSWYQQTPGQGLQFLFEYFSETQRNKGNFPGRFSGRQFSNSRSEMNVSTLELGDSALYLCASTVGENRNEQFFGPGTRLTVL.

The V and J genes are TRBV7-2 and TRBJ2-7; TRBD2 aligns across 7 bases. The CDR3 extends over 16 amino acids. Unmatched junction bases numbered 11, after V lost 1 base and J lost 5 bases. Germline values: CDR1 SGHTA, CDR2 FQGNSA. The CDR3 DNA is TGTGCCAGCAGCTTAGGCCTTCAGCGGGGTTCCGACGAGCAGTACTTC. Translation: CASSLGLQRGSDEQYF.

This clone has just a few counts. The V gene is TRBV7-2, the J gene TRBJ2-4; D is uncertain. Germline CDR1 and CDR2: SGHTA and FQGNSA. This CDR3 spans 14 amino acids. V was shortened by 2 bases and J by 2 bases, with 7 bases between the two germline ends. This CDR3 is CASSLRVSKNIQYF. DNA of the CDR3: TGTGCCAGCAGCTTAAGGGTTTCCAAAAACATTCAGTACTTC.

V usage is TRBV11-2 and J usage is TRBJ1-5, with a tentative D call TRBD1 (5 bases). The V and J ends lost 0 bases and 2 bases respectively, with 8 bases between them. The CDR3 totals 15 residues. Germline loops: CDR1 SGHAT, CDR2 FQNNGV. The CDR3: CASSLEAGRNQPQHF. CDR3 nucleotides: TGTGCCAGCAGCTTAGAGGCAGGGCGCAATCAGCCCCAGCATTTT.

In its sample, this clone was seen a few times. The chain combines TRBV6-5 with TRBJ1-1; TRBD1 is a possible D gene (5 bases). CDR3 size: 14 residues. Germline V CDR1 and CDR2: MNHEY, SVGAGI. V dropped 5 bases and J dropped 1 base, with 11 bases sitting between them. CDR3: CASSGGSPNTEAFF. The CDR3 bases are TGTGCCAGCAGTGGGGGGTCCCCGAACACTGAAGCTTTCTTT.

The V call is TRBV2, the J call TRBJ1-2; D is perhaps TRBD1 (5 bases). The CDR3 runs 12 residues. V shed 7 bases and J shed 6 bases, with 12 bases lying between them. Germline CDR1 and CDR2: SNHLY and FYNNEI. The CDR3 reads CASTKEGDGYTF. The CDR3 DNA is TGTGCCAGCACCAAGGAAGGGGATGGCTACACCTTC.

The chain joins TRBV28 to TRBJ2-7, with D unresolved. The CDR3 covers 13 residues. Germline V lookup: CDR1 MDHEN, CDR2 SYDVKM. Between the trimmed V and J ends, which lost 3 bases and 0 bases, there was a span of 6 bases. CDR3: CASSFEFSYEQYF. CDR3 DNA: TGTGCCAGCAGTTTTGAGTTCTCCTACGAGCAGTACTTC. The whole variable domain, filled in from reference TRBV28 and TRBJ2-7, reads DVKVTQSSRYLVKRTGEKVFLECVQDMDHENMFWYRQDPGLGLRLIYFSYDVKMKEKGDIPEGYSVSREKKERFSLILESASTNQTSMYLCASSFEFSYEQYFGPGTRLTVT.

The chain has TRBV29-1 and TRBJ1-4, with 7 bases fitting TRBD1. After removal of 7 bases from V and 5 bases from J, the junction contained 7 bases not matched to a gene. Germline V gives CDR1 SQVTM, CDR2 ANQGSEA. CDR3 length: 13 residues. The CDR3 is CSAETGRNEKLFF. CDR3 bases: TGCAGCGCAGAGACAGGGAGGAATGAAAAACTGTTTTTT. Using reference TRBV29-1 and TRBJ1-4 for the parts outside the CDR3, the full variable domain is SAVISQKPSRDICQRGTSLTIQCQVDSQVTMMFWYRQQPGQSLTLIATANQGSEATYESGFVIDKFPISRPNLTFSTLTVSNMSPEDSSIYLCSAETGRNEKLFFGSGTQLSVL.

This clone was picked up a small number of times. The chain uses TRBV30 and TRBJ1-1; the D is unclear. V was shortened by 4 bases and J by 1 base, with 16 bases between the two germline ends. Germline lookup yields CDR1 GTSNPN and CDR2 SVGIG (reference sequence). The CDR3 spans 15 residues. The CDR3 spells CAWTGQALRNTEAFF. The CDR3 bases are TGTGCCTGGACCGGGCAGGCGTTACGGAACACTGAAGCTTTCTTT.

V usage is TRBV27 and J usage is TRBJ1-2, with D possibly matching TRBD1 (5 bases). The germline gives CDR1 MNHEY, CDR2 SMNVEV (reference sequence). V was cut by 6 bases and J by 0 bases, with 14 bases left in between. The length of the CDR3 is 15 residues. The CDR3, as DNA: TGTGCCAGCAGCCGAACGGGGGGGACTAACTATGGCTACACCTTC. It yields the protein CASSRTGGTNYGYTF.